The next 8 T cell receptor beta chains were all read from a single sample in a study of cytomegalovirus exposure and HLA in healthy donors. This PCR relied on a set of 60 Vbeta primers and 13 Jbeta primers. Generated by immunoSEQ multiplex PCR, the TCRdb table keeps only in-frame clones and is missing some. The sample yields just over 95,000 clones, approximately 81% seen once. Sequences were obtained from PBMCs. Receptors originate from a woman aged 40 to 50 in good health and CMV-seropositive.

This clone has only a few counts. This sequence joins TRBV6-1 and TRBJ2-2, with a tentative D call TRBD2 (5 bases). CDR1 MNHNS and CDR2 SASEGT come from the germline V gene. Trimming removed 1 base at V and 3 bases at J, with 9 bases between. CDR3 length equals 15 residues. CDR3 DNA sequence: TGTGCCAGCAGTGAAGGGGTGGGAGACACCGGGGAGCTGTTTTTT. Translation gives CASSEGVGDTGELFF.

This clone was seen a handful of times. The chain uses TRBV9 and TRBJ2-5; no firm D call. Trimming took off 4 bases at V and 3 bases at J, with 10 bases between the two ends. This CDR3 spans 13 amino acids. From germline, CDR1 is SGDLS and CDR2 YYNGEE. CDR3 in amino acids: CASSPDIEETQYF. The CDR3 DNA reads TGTGCCAGCAGCCCAGACATTGAAGAGACCCAGTACTTC.

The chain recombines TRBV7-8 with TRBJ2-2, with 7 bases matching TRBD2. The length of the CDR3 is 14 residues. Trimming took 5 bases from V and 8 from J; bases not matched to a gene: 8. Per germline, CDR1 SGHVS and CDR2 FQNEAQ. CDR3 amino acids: CASSLGLQRGELFF. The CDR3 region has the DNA TGTGCCAGCAGCCTGGGACTACAGAGGGGGGAGCTGTTTTTT.

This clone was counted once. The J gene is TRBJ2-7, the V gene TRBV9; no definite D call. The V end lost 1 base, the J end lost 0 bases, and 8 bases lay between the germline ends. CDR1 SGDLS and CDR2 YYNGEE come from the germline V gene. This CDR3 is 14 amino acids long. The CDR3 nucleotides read TGTGCCAGCAGCGTAAGCGTTACCTCCTACGAGCAGTACTTC. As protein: CASSVSVTSYEQYF.

The CDR3 loop is CASSLTGTSGRTEQFF. In DNA, the CDR3 is TGTGCCAGCAGCTTAACCGGGACTAGCGGGAGGACTGAGCAGTTCTTC. J is TRBJ2-1 and V is TRBV7-2, with 15 bases identical to TRBD2. The V gene end was trimmed by 2 bases and the J gene end by 9 bases; junction bases not matched to a gene: 5. Germline V gene sequence: CDR1 SGHTA, CDR2 FQGNSA. The CDR3 has 16 residues.

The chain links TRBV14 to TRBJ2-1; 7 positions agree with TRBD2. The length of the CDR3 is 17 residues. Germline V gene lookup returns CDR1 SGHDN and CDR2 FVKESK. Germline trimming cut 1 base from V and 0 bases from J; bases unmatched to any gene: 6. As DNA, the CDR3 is TGTGCCAGCAGCCAAGTGTTTAGCGGGCACTCCTACAATGAGCAGTTCTTC. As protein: CASSQVFSGHSYNEQFF.

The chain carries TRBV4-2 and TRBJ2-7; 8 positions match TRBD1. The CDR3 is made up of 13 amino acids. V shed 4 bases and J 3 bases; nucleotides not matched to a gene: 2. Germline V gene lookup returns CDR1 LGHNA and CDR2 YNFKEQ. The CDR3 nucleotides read TGTGCCAGCAGCCTCGGACAGGGCTACGAGCAGTACTTC. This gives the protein CASSLGQGYEQYF.

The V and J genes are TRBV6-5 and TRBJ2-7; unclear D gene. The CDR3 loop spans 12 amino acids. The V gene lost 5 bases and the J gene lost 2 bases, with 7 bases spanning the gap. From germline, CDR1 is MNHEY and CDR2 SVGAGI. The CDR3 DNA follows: TGTGCCAGCAGTGGTAGTACCTACGAGCAGTACTTC. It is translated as CASSGSTYEQYF.